A selection of T cell receptor beta chains follows, all from one sample in a study of cytomegalovirus exposure and HLA in healthy donors. Here immunoSEQ multiplex PCR was the method, and the copy in TCRdb shows in-frame clones only, minus some. The listing records 29,000 or so clones. The sequenced sample consisted of PBMCs. The source of these receptors is a young man in good health and CMV-seronegative. CDR3s include the opening cysteine and the closing phenylalanine or tryptophan. The D gene is left open where the match is weak. Expanded clones get a size class; other rows say once, few or many, or leave the size out.

len,abundance,d_gene,v_gene,j_gene,CDR3nt,CDR3aa
13,-,-,TRBV5-6,TRBJ2-1,TGTGCCAGCAGCTACTTAAGCGGAAATGAGCAGTTCTTC,CASSYLSGNEQFF
15,-,TRBD1,TRBV7-9,TRBJ1-1,TGTGCCAGCAGCTTAGGGACAGGGCGGGTTACTGAAGCTTTCTTT,CASSLGTGRVTEAFF
15,-,-,TRBV10-3,TRBJ2-3,TGTGCCATCAGTAAAAGGGGGATAGATACAGATACGCAGTATTTT,CAISKRGIDTDTQYF
13,-,-,TRBV30,TRBJ1-5,TGTGCCTGGAGTCTCGGTTCGAATCAGCCCCAGCATTTT,CAWSLGSNQPQHF
15,-,-,TRBV5-4,TRBJ2-4,TGTGCCAGCAGCCAAGACTGGACATCCAAAAACATTCAGTACTTC,CASSQDWTSKNIQYF
12,medium-sized,-,TRBV27,TRBJ2-5,TGTGCCAGCAACCTCCAAGAGGAGACCCAGTACTTC,CASNLQEETQYF
13,-,-,TRBV29-1,TRBJ2-6,TGCAGCGTTCCTAGCCCTGGGGCCAACGTCCTGACTTTC,CSVPSPGANVLTF
16,-,-,TRBV19,TRBJ1-5,TGTGCCAGTAGGGAGGGGCGCAGCTATAGCAATCAGCCCCAGCATTTT,CASREGRSYSNQPQHF
16,-,-,TRBV11-2,TRBJ1-4,TGTGCCAGCAGCTTTCGGCAGCATCTACGGGGTGAAAAACTGTTTTTT,CASSFRQHLRGEKLFF
16,-,TRBD2,TRBV4-3,TRBJ2-1,TGCGCCAGCAGCCCCGAAGTTAGCGGGGGCTACAATGAGCAGTTCTTC,CASSPEVSGGYNEQFF
15,-,-,TRBV4-3,TRBJ1-3,TGCGCCAGCAGCCAAGTCGGGGAGGACGTTAATTCCATATATTTT,CASSQVGEDVNSIYF